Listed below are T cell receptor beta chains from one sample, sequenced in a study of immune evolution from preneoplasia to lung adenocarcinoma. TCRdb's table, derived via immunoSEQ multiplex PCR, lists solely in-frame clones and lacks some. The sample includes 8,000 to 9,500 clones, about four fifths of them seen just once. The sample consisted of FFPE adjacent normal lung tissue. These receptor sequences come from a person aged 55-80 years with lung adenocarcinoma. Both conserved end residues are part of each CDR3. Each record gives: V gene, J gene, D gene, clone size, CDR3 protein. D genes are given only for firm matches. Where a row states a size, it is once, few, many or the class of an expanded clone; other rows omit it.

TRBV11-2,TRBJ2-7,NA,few,CASSLTDEQYF
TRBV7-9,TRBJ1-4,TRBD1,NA,CASSAQGANEKLFF
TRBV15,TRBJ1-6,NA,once,CATSRVLNNSPLHF
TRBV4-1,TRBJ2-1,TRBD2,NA,CASSQDRASGGAIDEQFF
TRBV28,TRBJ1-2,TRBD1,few,CASSEGARDYGYTF
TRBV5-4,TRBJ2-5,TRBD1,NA,CASSPIGTEETQYF
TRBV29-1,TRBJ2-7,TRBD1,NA,CSVITGGAKYEQYF
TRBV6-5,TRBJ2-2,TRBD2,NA,CASSYSYGTSGELFF
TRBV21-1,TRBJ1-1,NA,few,CASSRYTIRTEAFF
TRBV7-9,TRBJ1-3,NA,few,CASSKGNTIYF
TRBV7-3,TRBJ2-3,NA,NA,CASSFQFTDTQYF
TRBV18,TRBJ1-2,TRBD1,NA,CASSPRDRFGYGYTF
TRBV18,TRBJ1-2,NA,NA,CASSPGGAQIGYGYTF
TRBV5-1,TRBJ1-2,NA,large,CASSLGESNYGYTF
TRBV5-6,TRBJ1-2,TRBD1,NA,CASRDRGYYGYTF
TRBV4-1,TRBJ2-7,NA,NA,CASSQGRGPTYEQYF
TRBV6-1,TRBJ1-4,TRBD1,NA,CASSSGQGYEKLFF
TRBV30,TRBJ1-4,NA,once,CAWSDLNEKLFF
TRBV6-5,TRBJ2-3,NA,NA,CASSASRGGDTQYF
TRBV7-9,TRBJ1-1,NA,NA,CASSLMVLNTEAFF
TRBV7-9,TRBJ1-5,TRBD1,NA,CASSHPTGSGGNQPQHF
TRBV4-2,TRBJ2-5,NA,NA,CASSQDGPGGSTQYF
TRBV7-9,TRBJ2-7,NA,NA,CASSLGGGDQRGEQYF
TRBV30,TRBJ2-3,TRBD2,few,CAWQRGAMGDTQYF
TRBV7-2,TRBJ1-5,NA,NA,CASSPDGYSNQPQHF
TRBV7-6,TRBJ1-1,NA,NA,CASSRGPNTEAFF
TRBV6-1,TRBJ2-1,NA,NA,CASIPGSEVVGEQFF
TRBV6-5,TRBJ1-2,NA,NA,CASSYSRLGAYGYTF
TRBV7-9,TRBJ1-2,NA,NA,CASSDYLGYYGYTF
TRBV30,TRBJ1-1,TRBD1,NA,CAWSTGGKAFF
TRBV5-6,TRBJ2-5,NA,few,CASSYGPPETQYF
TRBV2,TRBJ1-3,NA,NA,CASSRDQGGNTIYF
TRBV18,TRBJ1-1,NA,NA,CASSLGENTEAFF
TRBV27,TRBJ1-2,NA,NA,CASSLFYSSYGYTF
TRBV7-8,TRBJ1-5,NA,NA,CASSPRTLDQPQHF
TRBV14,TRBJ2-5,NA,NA,CASSQTGVETQYF
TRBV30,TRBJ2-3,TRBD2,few,CAWSVTGGAGDTQYF
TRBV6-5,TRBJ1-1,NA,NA,CASSRGGTNTEAFF
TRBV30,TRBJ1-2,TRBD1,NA,CAWSWGGGQDRRGYTF
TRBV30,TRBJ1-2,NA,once,CACPPTAGKANYGYTF
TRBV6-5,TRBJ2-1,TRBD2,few,CASSRSGGAANEQFF
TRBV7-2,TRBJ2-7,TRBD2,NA,CASSSTSGLAGEQYF
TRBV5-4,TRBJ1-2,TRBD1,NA,CASSQWDSRNYGYTF
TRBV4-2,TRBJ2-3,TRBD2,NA,CASSLQPSGASTDTQYF
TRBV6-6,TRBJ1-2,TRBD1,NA,CASSEGDRRDRYGYTF
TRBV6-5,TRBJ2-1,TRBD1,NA,CASRTGQGLEQFF
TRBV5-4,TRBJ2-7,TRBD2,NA,CASSLAGGPVEQYF
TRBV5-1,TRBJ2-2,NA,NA,CASTFPGTSTGELFF
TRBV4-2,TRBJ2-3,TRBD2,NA,CASSQDTVAGVGTDTQYF
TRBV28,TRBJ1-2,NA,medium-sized,CASSRTDGYTF
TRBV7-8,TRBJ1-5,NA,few,CASSLGAGPQHF
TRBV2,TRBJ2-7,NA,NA,CASKGGPDYSYEQYF
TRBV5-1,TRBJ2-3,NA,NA,CASRELAASTDTQYF
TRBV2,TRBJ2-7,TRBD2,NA,CASEGLAGFSGDEQYF